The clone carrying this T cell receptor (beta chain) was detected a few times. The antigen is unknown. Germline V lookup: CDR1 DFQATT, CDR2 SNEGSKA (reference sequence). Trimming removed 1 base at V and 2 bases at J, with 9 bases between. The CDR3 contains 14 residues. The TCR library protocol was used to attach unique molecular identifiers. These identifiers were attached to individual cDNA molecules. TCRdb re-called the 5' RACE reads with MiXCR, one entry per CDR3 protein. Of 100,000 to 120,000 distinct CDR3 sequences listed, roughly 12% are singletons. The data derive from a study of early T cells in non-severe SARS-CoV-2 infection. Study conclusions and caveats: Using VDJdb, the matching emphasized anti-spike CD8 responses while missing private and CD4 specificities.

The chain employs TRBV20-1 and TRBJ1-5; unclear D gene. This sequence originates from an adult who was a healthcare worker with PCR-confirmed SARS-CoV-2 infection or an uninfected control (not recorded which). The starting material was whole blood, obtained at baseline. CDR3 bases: TGCAGTGCTAGAGGTTTGTTGGGCAATCAGCCCCAGCATTTT. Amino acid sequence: CSARGLLGNQPQHF.